These T cell receptor beta chains were read from a single sample in a study of blood T cells in healthy people across ages. TCRdb called the 5' RACE reads again in MiXCR, with one record for every CDR3 protein. This table has about 1.8 million distinct CDR3 sequences, around 50% appearing once. The sequenced material came from blood. These receptors were obtained from a woman between 40 and 50 years old in good health. CDR3s include the opening cysteine and the closing phenylalanine or tryptophan. Fields, in order: V gene, D gene, CDR3 length, clone size, J gene, CDR3 protein, CDR3 DNA. The D gene is left open where the match is weak. Clone size, where shown, is once, few, many, or a class for clones that have expanded.

>TRBV2|TRBD1|15|once|TRBJ2-1
CASTGQGDSPNEQFF
TGTGCCAGCACGGGACAGGGGGATAGCCCCAATGAGCAGTTCTTC
>TRBV5-1|.|13|.|TRBJ2-5
CASRYGLQETQYF
TGCGCCAGCAGATACGGCCTTCAAGAGACCCAGTACTTC
>TRBV7-2|.|17|few|TRBJ2-4
CASSVRLGELAKNIQYF
TGTGCCAGCAGCGTCAGACTTGGAGAGCTAGCCAAAAACATTCAGTACTTC
>TRBV6-2/TRBV6-3|TRBD2|18|.|TRBJ2-1
CASSGLGLGGSSYNEQFF
TGTGCCAGCAGTGGATTGGGCCTCGGGGGGTCCTCCTACAATGAGCAGTTCTTC
>TRBV10-3|.|13|few|TRBJ2-7
CAIGRGTSYEQYF
TGTGCCATCGGTCGGGGGACCTCCTACGAGCAGTACTTC
>TRBV24-1|.|12|.|TRBJ1-5
CATSDLEQPQHF
TGTGCCACCAGTGATTTAGAACAGCCCCAGCATTTT
>TRBV28|.|17|.|TRBJ2-3
CASSWVPRTQSTDTQYF
TGTGCCAGCAGTTGGGTTCCGCGGACACAGAGCACAGATACGCAGTATTTT
>TRBV5-1|.|14|.|TRBJ2-1
CTSSPRVDRSEQFF
TGCACCAGCAGCCCCAGGGTGGATAGGAGTGAGCAGTTCTTC
>TRBV7-9|TRBD1|16|.|TRBJ2-5
CASSLGGTGSSETQYF
TGTGCCAGCAGCTTAGGGGGGACAGGGTCGTCGGAGACCCAGTACTTC
>TRBV7-9|.|12|.|TRBJ2-1
CASSEAGREQFF
TGTGCCAGCAGCGAGGCAGGGCGTGAGCAGTTCTTC
>TRBV24-1|.|11|once|TRBJ2-2
CATSVTGELFF
TGTGCCACCAGTGTTACCGGGGAGCTGTTTTTT
>TRBV20-1|TRBD2|16|few|TRBJ2-7
CSARDPASGTSYEQYF
TGCAGTGCTAGAGATCCTGCTAGCGGGACATCCTACGAGCAGTACTTC
>TRBV5-1|.|14|.|TRBJ2-5
CASSWGDFMETQYF
TGCGCCAGCAGCTGGGGCGACTTCATGGAGACCCAGTACTTC
>TRBV4-2|TRBD2|17|.|TRBJ2-4
CASSQGSGGLAKNIQYF
TGTGCCAGCAGCCAAGGGAGCGGGGGTCTAGCCAAAAACATTCAGTACTTC
>TRBV12-3/TRBV12-4|.|14|.|TRBJ2-1
CASSFSGNHNEQFF
TGTGCCAGCAGTTTTTCAGGGAACCACAATGAGCAGTTCTTC
>TRBV6-5|.|16|.|TRBJ1-2
CASSYLVAGSVYGYTF
TGTGCCAGCAGTTATCTGGTCGCGGGGAGCGTCTATGGCTACACCTTC
>TRBV5-1|TRBD1|16|.|TRBJ1-6
CASSLTITGVNSPLHF
TGCGCCAGCAGCCTCACCATAACAGGGGTTAATTCACCCCTCCACTTT
>TRBV28|.|15|.|TRBJ1-6
CASSLWAGINSPLHF
TGTGCCAGCAGTTTATGGGCAGGGATAAATTCACCCCTCCACTTT
>TRBV6-2/TRBV6-3|.|16|.|TRBJ2-1
CASSSSALGGRNEQFF
TGTGCCAGCAGTTCCTCGGCCCTCGGGGGTCGCAATGAGCAGTTCTTC
>TRBV20-1|.|13|.|TRBJ1-2
CSAPRVFGYGYTF
TGCAGTGCCCCCAGGGTTTTTGGCTATGGCTACACCTTC
>TRBV11-2|.|12|.|TRBJ2-1
CASRIGYFEQFF
TGTGCCAGCAGGATAGGGTATTTCGAGCAGTTCTTC
>TRBV27|TRBD1|14|.|TRBJ1-2
CASSRGQGAYGYTF
TGTGCCAGCAGCCGTGGACAGGGGGCTTATGGCTACACCTTC
>TRBV4-1|TRBD1|15|.|TRBJ1-2
CASSQEGTGRNGYTF
TGCGCCAGCAGCCAAGAAGGGACAGGGAGGAATGGCTACACCTTC
>TRBV29-1|.|15|.|TRBJ2-7
CSVESPRGGYNEQYF
TGCAGCGTTGAATCGCCCAGGGGGGGCTACAATGAGCAGTACTTC
>TRBV2|TRBD2|16|.|TRBJ2-3
CASSTALGGGSDTQYF
TGTGCCAGCAGTACGGCGCTCGGCGGGGGATCAGATACGCAGTATTTT
>TRBV6-5|TRBD2|15|.|TRBJ2-7
CASSSRGTTVSEQYF
TGTGCCAGCAGTTCCCGGGGGACTACCGTCAGCGAGCAGTACTTC
>TRBV5-1|TRBD2|17|.|TRBJ2-3
CASRPRTGLAGEDTQYF
TGCGCCAGCAGGCCCCGTACGGGACTAGCGGGGGAAGATACGCAGTATTTT
>TRBV28|.|14|.|TRBJ2-7
CASRLYGSSYEQYF
TGTGCCAGCAGGCTTTACGGGAGTTCCTACGAGCAGTACTTC
>TRBV5-1|.|16|.|TRBJ1-1
CASSLEAASFNTEAFF
TGCGCCAGCAGCTTGGAGGCAGCTTCTTTTAACACTGAAGCTTTCTTT
>TRBV12-3/TRBV12-4|.|14|few|TRBJ1-2
CASSRAAANYGYTF
TGTGCCAGCAGCCGGGCAGCAGCTAACTATGGCTACACCTTC
>TRBV9|.|15|once|TRBJ2-3
CASSVFSGGSYTQYF
TGTGCCAGCAGCGTATTTTCTGGCGGAAGCTATACGCAGTATTTT
>TRBV4-2|.|15|few|TRBJ2-5
CASSQDIGGPETQYF
TGTGCCAGCAGCCAAGATATCGGGGGGCCAGAGACCCAGTACTTC
>TRBV5-1|TRBD2|17|.|TRBJ2-3
CASSSLGQRGGPDTQYF
TGCGCCAGCAGCTCCCTCGGCCAGCGGGGGGGCCCAGATACGCAGTATTTT
>TRBV12-3/TRBV12-4|TRBD1|13|.|TRBJ2-1
CASRGQGRNEQFF
TGTGCCAGCAGGGGACAGGGTAGAAATGAGCAGTTCTTC
>TRBV5-1|TRBD2|18|.|TRBJ2-5
CASSLVRLAGAAQETQYF
TGCGCCAGCAGCTTGGTTAGGCTAGCGGGGGCCGCACAAGAGACCCAGTACTTC
>TRBV7-2|.|13|.|TRBJ2-1
CASSKRGINEQFF
TGTGCCAGCAGCAAAAGGGGGATCAATGAGCAGTTCTTC
>TRBV6-5|.|12|.|TRBJ2-7
CASSTDRLIQYF
TGTGCCAGCAGCACAGACAGGCTAATTCAGTACTTC
>TRBV7-9|TRBD1|14|.|TRBJ2-3
CASSYRGQADTQYF
TGTGCCAGCAGCTACAGGGGACAGGCAGATACGCAGTATTTT
>TRBV27|.|13|.|TRBJ1-1
CASSFREGDEAFF
TGTGCCAGCAGTTTCCGGGAAGGGGATGAAGCTTTCTTT
>TRBV9|TRBD1|15|.|TRBJ1-6
CASSAGQGANSPLHF
TGTGCCAGCAGCGCCGGACAGGGGGCTAATTCACCCCTCCACTTT
>TRBV7-2|.|16|.|TRBJ1-6
CASSSPAGARDSPLHF
TGTGCCAGCAGCTCCCCGGCAGGGGCTCGGGATTCACCCCTCCACTTT
>TRBV12-3/TRBV12-4|.|15|few|TRBJ2-1
CASIWGGGSLGEQFF
TGTGCCAGCATATGGGGAGGCGGGTCGTTGGGTGAGCAGTTCTTC
>TRBV5-1|.|14|.|TRBJ2-4
CASSLVEGTNIQYF
TGCGCCAGCAGCTTGGTTGAGGGGACAAACATTCAGTACTTC
>TRBV4-3|TRBD1|16|.|TRBJ2-3
CAGSQGGTGRTDTQYF
TGCGCCGGCAGCCAAGGTGGGACAGGGCGCACAGATACGCAGTATTTT
>TRBV27|TRBD2|15|.|TRBJ2-1
CASSLSPSGQETQFF
TGTGCCAGCAGTTTATCCCCTAGCGGGCAAGAGACCCAGTTCTTC
>TRBV7-2|TRBD1|15|once|TRBJ2-1
CASRRRTGVGDEQFF
TGTGCCAGCAGAAGAAGGACAGGGGTGGGGGATGAGCAGTTCTTC
>TRBV2|TRBD1|16|.|TRBJ1-4
CASSTTGGRSNEKLFF
TGTGCCAGTTCCACTACAGGGGGCCGGTCTAATGAAAAACTGTTTTTT
>TRBV28|TRBD2|15|many|TRBJ2-1
CASSQPSGGLNEQFF
TGTGCCAGCAGCCAACCTAGCGGGGGGCTGAATGAGCAGTTCTTC
>TRBV7-2|TRBD2|16|.|TRBJ2-7
CASSLRLTGTRYEQYF
TGTGCCAGCAGCTTACGCCTCACCGGGACTAGGTATGAGCAGTACTTC
>TRBV12-3/TRBV12-4|TRBD1|13|.|TRBJ1-2
CASRPGTGGGYTF
TGTGCCAGCAGGCCCGGGACAGGGGGTGGCTACACCTTC
>TRBV7-2|.|14|.|TRBJ1-2
CASSLYGTRYGYTF
TGTGCCAGCAGCCTCTACGGGACGAGATATGGCTACACCTTC
>TRBV27|.|14|.|TRBJ2-7
CACRGGRQYYEQYF
TGTGCCTGCAGGGGGGGCAGACAATACTACGAGCAGTACTTC
>TRBV29-1|.|10|.|TRBJ2-1
CSGGNNEQFF
TGCAGCGGGGGGAACAATGAGCAGTTCTTC